Below are 7 T cell receptor beta chains sequenced from a single sample in a study of T cells in Graves' hyperthyroidism and ophthalmopathy. Amplification yielded TCR beta CDR3 regions, with RNA transcripts as the source. Researchers ran a first-round RT-PCR on the TCR CDR3 using the HTBI primer set. One entry per CDR3 protein, called by TCRdb with MiXCR from the multiplex PCR reads. The sample records 75,000 to 100,000 distinct CDR3 sequences, roughly 56% being singletons. Sequenced sample: blood. The receptor source for this set is a woman in her forties with Graves' hyperthyroidism.

With respect to this clonotype: The junction departs from the called germline gene at one end, perhaps through a read error. The V call is TRBV10-3, the J call TRBJ2-2; D is possibly TRBD2 (5 bases). The CDR3 loop spans 14 amino acids. From germline, CDR1 is ENHRY and CDR2 SYGVKD. The CDR3 region has the DNA TGTGCCATCAGGGTGGAGGCGAACACCGGGGAGCGGATCTTC. Residues: CAIRVEANTGERIF.

Regarding this clonotype: Lacking the conserved final phenylalanine or tryptophan, this CDR3 likely reflects a read error. The chain uses TRBV20-1 and TRBJ2-7; TRBD2 might be the D (5 bases). Germline loops: CDR1 DFQATT, CDR2 SNEGSKA (reference sequence). The CDR3 is 15 amino acids. The germline V and J ends were trimmed by 6 bases and 0 bases, with 18 bases remaining between them. The CDR3 DNA reads as TGCAGTGCGACCTCCGGGAAAAGAAGCTCCTACGAGCAGTACCTC. Its translation is CSATSGKRSSYEQYL.

The chain links TRBV2 to TRBJ1-5; 9 nucleotides align to TRBD1. This CDR3 has 14 amino acids. The germline gives CDR1 SNHLY, CDR2 FYNNEI. V was pared by 7 bases and J by 3 bases, with 4 bases of the junction left unmatched. CDR3 coding DNA: TGTGCCAGCACCGGGACAGGGAACAATCAGCCCCAGCATTTT. Amino acid sequence: CASTGTGNNQPQHF.

The rearrangement links TRBV10-3 to TRBJ1-2; D may be TRBD1 (5 bases). Trimming took 8 bases from V and 8 from J, leaving 21 bases between them. Germline V gene lookup returns CDR1 ENHRY and CDR2 SYGVKD. The CDR3 spans 14 residues. As DNA, the CDR3 is TGTGCCATCGGGCAAGCGGGGGTTGTTGAAGGCTACACCTTC. Residues: CAIGQAGVVEGYTF.

This clonotype came up many times. The chain has TRBV6-6 and TRBJ1-3, with 7 positions matching TRBD1. V shed 4 bases and J 0 bases; nucleotides not matched to a gene: 6. Germline assignment: CDR1 MNHNY and CDR2 SVGAGI (reference sequence). The CDR3 has 16 amino acids. CDR3 residues: CASSSGQLPSGNTIYF. DNA of the CDR3: TGTGCCAGCAGTTCGGGACAGCTTCCCTCTGGAAACACCATATATTTT.

This clonotype was recorded once. This may be a read error: a much more frequent sequence differs by one nucleotide. The V call is TRBV9, the J call TRBJ2-7; possibly TRBD2 for D (6 bases). Germline-derived CDR1 and CDR2 are SGDLS and YYNGEE. The CDR3 loop spans 15 amino acids. The V end lost 4 bases, the J end lost 9 bases, and 23 bases lay between the germline ends. CDR3 sequence reads: CASSQHWEAGPRQYF. In DNA, the CDR3 is TGTGCCAGCAGCCAACACTGGGAGGCAGGCCCCAGGCAGTACTTC.

In regard to this clonotype: In this CDR3 the conserved last residue, phenylalanine or tryptophan, is missing, so a read error is likely. The limits of the CDR3 on the DNA are not certain, so only TCRdb's listed CDR3 is given. V usage is TRBV29-1 and J usage is TRBJ1-1; no DNA check was done on the table's D call, TRBD1. Germline-derived CDR1 and CDR2 are SQVTM and ANQGSEA. The CDR3 comprises 13 residues, both ends counted. CDR3 region: CSVGTGGTGHCQS.